This passage covers 18 T cell receptor beta chains from one sample sequenced in a study of T cell repertoires in cytomegalovirus infection (dated 2019 in TCRdb). Sequencer: Illumina HiSeq 1500. The raw public reads went through TCRdb reprocessing: fastp at Q25, MiXCR clone calling, in-frame beta chains kept. Rows are unified per CDR3 protein, each entry keeping the most common DNA and genes. The sample includes about 890,000 distinct CDR3 sequences, with 25% to 40% observed a single time. The ten largest clones represent about an eighth of the sample. The sample's treatment or condition label, in plain terms: in vitro stimulation with specific CMV peptide epitopes to enrich CMV-specific T cells. For these TCRs, the target antigens are not known. The sequenced sample was cultured CD8+ T cells from PBMCs, obtained from culture after CMV antigen stimulation. These TCRs come from a human donor in good health (CMV status not recorded). Some clones in this sample may be carry-over from other donors' samples.

V gene TRBV2 combines with J gene TRBJ1-2; TRBD1 aligns across 7 bases. From germline, CDR1 is SNHLY and CDR2 FYNNEI. V lost 5 bases and J lost 5; bases outside the gene matches: 14. This CDR3 has 16 amino acids. The CDR3 region is CASSWSGTAPKYGYTF. The CDR3 DNA is TGTGCCAGCAGTTGGTCCGGGACAGCTCCCAAGTATGGCTACACCTTC. The full variable domain, completed using reference TRBV2 and TRBJ1-2, is EPEVTQTPSHQVTQMGQEVILRCVPISNHLYFYWYRQILGQKVEFLVSFYNNEISEKSEIFDDQFSVERPDGSNFTLKIRSTKLEDSAMYFCASSWSGTAPKYGYTFGSGTRLTVV.

V gene TRBV24-1 combines with J gene TRBJ2-3, with TRBD1 as a possible D gene (5 bases). Germline CDR1 and CDR2: KGHDR and SFDVKD. The V end lost 0 bases, the J end lost 2 bases, and 11 bases lay between the germline ends. The CDR3 has 16 residues. CDR3 in amino acids: CATSDLGRQSTDTQYF. The CDR3 nucleotides are TGTGCCACCAGTGATTTGGGACGACAGTCCACAGATACGCAGTATTTT.

This clonotype was detected many times. The CDR3 coding sequence is TGTGCCAGCAGTTTCACGTCGCCTCCGCTCTCCCCCACAGATACGCAGTATTTT. Translated: CASSFTSPPLSPTDTQYF. The V and J genes are TRBV7-2 and TRBJ2-3; D is undetermined. Looked up from germline, CDR1 is SGHTA and CDR2 is FQGNSA. The CDR3 totals 18 residues. Trimming pared 6 bases from V and 2 bases from J, leaving 24 bases between. The variable domain in full, with the rest retrieved from reference TRBV7-2 and TRBJ2-3, is GAGVSQSPSNKVTEKGKDVELRCDPISGHTALYWYRQSLGQGLEFLIYFQGNSAPDKSGLPSDRFSAERTGGSVSTLTIQRTQQEDSAVYLCASSFTSPPLSPTDTQYFGPGTRLTVL.

The rearrangement joins TRBV19 to TRBJ2-2, with 11 nucleotides matching TRBD2. Germline CDR1 reads LNHDA; CDR2 reads SQIVND (reference sequence). V lost 2 bases to trimming and J lost 5 bases; unmatched junction nucleotides: 4. The CDR3 runs 16 residues. This CDR3 reads CASSITSGGYTGELFF. The CDR3, as DNA: TGTGCCAGTAGTATAACTAGCGGGGGATATACCGGGGAGCTGTTTTTT. Supplemented by reference TRBV19 and TRBJ2-2, the full variable domain reads DGGITQSPKYLFRKEGQNVTLSCEQNLNHDAMYWYRQDPGQGLRLIYYSQIVNDFQKGDIAEGYSVSREKKESFPLTVTSAQKNPTAFYLCASSITSGGYTGELFFGEGSRLTVL.

V and J are TRBV3-1 and TRBJ2-7; 8 bases match TRBD2. The CDR3 length is 14 residues. Trimming cost V 4 bases and J 4 bases; bases outside gene matches: 6. Per the germline V gene, CDR1 is LGHDT and CDR2 is YNNKEL (reference sequence). The CDR3 is CASSRSGVRYEQYV. CDR3 in DNA: TGTGCCAGCAGCCGTAGCGGGGTTCGTTACGAGCAGTACGTC.

There are many counts of this clonotype. The CDR3 loop is CASSLLDREENEQFF. CDR3 in DNA: TGTGCCAGCAGCTTACTGGACAGGGAGGAAAATGAGCAGTTCTTC. J is TRBJ2-1 and V is TRBV7-2; TRBD1 matches at 8 bases. The length of the CDR3 is 15 residues. Germline values: CDR1 SGHTA, CDR2 FQGNSA. J was trimmed by 7 bases and V by 2 bases; bases with no gene match: 7.

As to this clonotype: One end of the junction is discordant with germline, which a read error may explain. J is TRBJ1-5 and V is TRBV19; D ambiguous. Germline V CDR1 and CDR2: LNHDA, SQIVND (reference sequence). The CDR3 is 15 amino acids. The CDR3 region is CANSGLEGFNQPQHF. DNA for the CDR3: TGTGCCAATAGTGGGTTAGAAGGGTTCAATCAGCCCCAGCATTTT.

The rearrangement uses TRBV10-3 and TRBJ1-3; 8 bases fit TRBD1. Trimming took 5 bases from V and 8 from J; bases not matched to a gene: 5. Germline loops: CDR1 ENHRY, CDR2 SYGVKD. The CDR3 contains 13 residues. As DNA, the CDR3 is TGTGCCATCAGTAGTACAGGGGGAGACACCATATATTTT. It encodes CAISSTGGDTIYF.

V usage is TRBV7-8 and J usage is TRBJ1-5, with 8 positions matching TRBD1. CDR3 length: 18 amino acids. The germline CDR1 and CDR2 sequences are SGHVS and FQNEAQ. V shed 2 bases and J 5 bases; nucleotides not matched to a gene: 14. As DNA, the CDR3 is TGTGCCAGCAGCTTAACGGCCAGGGGGCGAAAGCTGGATCAGCCCCAGCATTTT. It specifies CASSLTARGRKLDQPQHF. The complete variable domain, with remaining parts taken from reference TRBV7-8 and TRBJ1-5, reads GAGVSQSPRYKVAKRGQDVALRCDPISGHVSLFWYQQALGQGPEFLTYFQNEAQLDKSGLPSDRFFAERPEGSVSTLKIQRTQQEDSAVYLCASSLTARGRKLDQPQHFGDGTRLSIL.

Notes on this clonotype: Given a much more abundant clone one base away, this may be a read error. The chain links TRBV6-5 to TRBJ2-7; D possibly corresponds to TRBD2 (5 bases). Looked up from germline, CDR1 is MNHEY and CDR2 is SVGAGI. The CDR3 extends over 12 amino acids. Trimming stripped 6 bases from V and 3 bases from J, with 9 bases between. In DNA, the CDR3 is TGTGCCAGCAGCCAGGACTTCTACGAGCAGTACTTC. The encoded protein is CASSQDFYEQYF.

The chain combines TRBV7-9 with TRBJ2-3; D is unresolved. This CDR3 spans 14 amino acids. V dropped 5 bases and J dropped 3 bases, with 12 bases sitting between them. Germline-derived CDR1 and CDR2 are SEHNR and FQNEAQ (reference sequence). CDR3 bases: TGTGCCAGCAGCCCCCGTAGTGTGACAGATACGCAGTATTTT. Translating gives CASSPRSVTDTQYF.

As to this clonotype: A junction boundary mismatches the germline segment, possibly from a read error. The V call is TRBV6-5, the J call TRBJ2-1; a weak D match, TRBD1 (6 bases). CDR1 is MNHEY and CDR2 is SVGAGI in the germline V gene. The CDR3 runs to 11 residues. The CDR3 DNA sequence: TGTGTCAGCTTTTCAGGGGCTGAGCAGTTCTTC. Protein: CVSFSGAEQFF.

This clonotype was detected only a few times. This chain joins TRBV27 and TRBJ2-5; D might be TRBD2 (6 bases). Germline V CDR1 and CDR2: MNHEY, SMNVEV (reference sequence). V lost 2 bases to trimming and J lost 0 bases, with 10 bases between them. The CDR3 totals 15 residues. The CDR3 DNA reads as TGTGCCAGCAGTTTAGACGGGACTTACCAAGAGACCCAGTACTTC. Its translation: CASSLDGTYQETQYF.

The J gene is TRBJ1-3, the V gene TRBV10-3; possible D gene TRBD1, 5 bases. CDR3 length: 13 residues. The germline V and J ends were trimmed by 8 bases and 5 bases, with 13 bases remaining between them. From germline, CDR1 is ENHRY and CDR2 SYGVKD. Here the CDR3 reads CAIGQEIRNTIYF. The CDR3 coding sequence is TGTGCCATCGGACAAGAAATACGAAACACCATATATTTT.

The J gene is TRBJ2-1, the V gene TRBV12-3 or TRBV12-4, with a possible D match to TRBD1 (5 bases). This CDR3 is built from 12 residues. With 6 bases removed from V and 5 bases from J, the gap between germline ends came to 8 bases. The CDR3 protein is CASRGRDNEQFF. CDR3 nucleotides: TGTGCCAGCAGAGGCAGGGACAATGAGCAGTTCTTC.

This chain joins TRBV5-1 and TRBJ1-6; D remains ambiguous. There are 18 residues in the CDR3. Trimming took 2 bases from V and 9 from J, leaving 24 bases between them. CDR1 is SGHRS and CDR2 is YFSETQ in the germline V gene. This chain's CDR3 is CASSFLPAEDASRSPLHF. Here the CDR3 DNA reads TGCGCCAGCAGCTTCCTCCCTGCGGAGGACGCCTCTCGTTCACCCCTCCACTTT.

This clonotype was seen at least ten times. The V call is TRBV27, the J call TRBJ2-1, with TRBD2 as a possible D gene (6 bases). CDR1 is MNHEY, CDR2 SMNVEV, per germline (reference sequence). CDR3 size: 14 residues. V lost 5 bases to trimming and J lost 4 bases, with 12 bases between them. CDR3 sequence reads: CASSLTRSYNEQFF. In DNA form, the CDR3 reads TGTGCCAGCAGTCTGACTAGGAGTTACAATGAGCAGTTCTTC.

This clonotype ranks as large. Written as DNA, the CDR3 is TGTGCCAGCAGCACTACCGGGACAGGGGTGGTCAATGAGCAGTTCTTC. Translation gives CASSTTGTGVVNEQFF. V is TRBV7-8 and J is TRBJ2-1; the match to TRBD1 covers 10 bases. Trimming took 5 bases from V and 6 from J; bases not matched to a gene: 10. Looked up from germline, CDR1 is SGHVS and CDR2 is FQNEAQ. There are 16 residues in the CDR3.